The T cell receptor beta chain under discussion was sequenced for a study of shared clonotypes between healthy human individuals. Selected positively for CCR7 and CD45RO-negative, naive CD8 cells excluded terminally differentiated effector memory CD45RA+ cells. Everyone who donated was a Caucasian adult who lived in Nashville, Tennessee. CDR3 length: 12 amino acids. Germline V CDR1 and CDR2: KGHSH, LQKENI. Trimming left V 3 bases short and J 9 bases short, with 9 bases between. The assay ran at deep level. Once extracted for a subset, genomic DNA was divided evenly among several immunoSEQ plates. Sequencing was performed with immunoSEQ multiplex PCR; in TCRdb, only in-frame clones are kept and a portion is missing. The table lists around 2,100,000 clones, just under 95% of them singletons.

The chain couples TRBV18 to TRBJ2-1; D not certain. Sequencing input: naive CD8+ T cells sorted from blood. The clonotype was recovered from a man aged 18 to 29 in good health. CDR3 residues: CASSPPAAEQFF. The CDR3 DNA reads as TGTGCCAGCTCACCCCCCGCGGCTGAGCAGTTCTTC.